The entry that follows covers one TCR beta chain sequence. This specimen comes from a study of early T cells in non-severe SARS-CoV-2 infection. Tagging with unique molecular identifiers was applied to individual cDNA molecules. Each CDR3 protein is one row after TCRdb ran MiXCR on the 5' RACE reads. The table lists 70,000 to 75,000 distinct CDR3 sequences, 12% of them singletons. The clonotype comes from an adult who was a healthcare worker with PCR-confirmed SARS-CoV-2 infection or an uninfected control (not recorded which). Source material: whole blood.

The CDR3 loop reads CALDIDFSSTEAFF. CDR3 DNA: TGTGCCCTGGATATCGATTTCTCAAGCACTGAAGCTTTCTTT. The chain recombines TRBV30 with TRBJ1-1, with D unresolved. The CDR3 contains 14 residues. Trimming took 8 bases from V and 4 from J, leaving 20 bases between them. CDR1 GTSNPN and CDR2 SVGIG come from the germline V gene (reference sequence).